One sample yielded the 12 T cell receptor beta chains listed below, sequenced in a study of T cells in Graves' hyperthyroidism and ophthalmopathy. RNA transcripts served as the template for amplifying TCR beta CDR3 regions. TCR CDR3 regions were first amplified by RT-PCR with HTBI primers. TCRdb re-analysed the multiplex PCR reads in MiXCR, keeping a single row per CDR3 protein. The repertoire includes roughly 180,000 distinct CDR3 sequences, about 9% of them detected once, and approximately 20% sits in the top ten. Sample: blood. Receptors were obtained from a woman aged 18-30 years with Graves' hyperthyroidism that later progressed to Graves' ophthalmopathy.

This clonotype was observed many times. The chain couples TRBV19 to TRBJ1-1; D possibly corresponds to TRBD1 (5 bases). This CDR3 spans 13 amino acids. Germline V gene data show CDR1 as LNHDA and CDR2 as SQIVND (reference sequence). Between the trimmed V and J ends, which lost 1 base and 11 bases, there was a span of 14 bases. As DNA, the CDR3 is TGTGCCAGTAGTATAGCCGGGGCACCGGCGGCTTTCTTT. This sequence encodes CASSIAGAPAAFF.

V usage is TRBV20-1 and J usage is TRBJ2-3; 13 bases agree with TRBD2. The CDR3 covers 14 residues. Germline CDR1 and CDR2: DFQATT and SNEGSKA (reference sequence). V lost 6 bases, J lost 9 bases, and 9 bases stayed unmatched. The CDR3 loop is CSATSGGGIKTQYF. In DNA, the CDR3 is TGCAGTGCAACTAGCGGGGGGGGAATAAAAACGCAGTATTTT.

This chain links TRBV6-1 with TRBJ2-5; D assignment may be TRBD1 or TRBD2 (5 bases each). V was shortened by 6 bases and J by 4 bases, with 15 bases between the two germline ends. CDR3 length equals 14 residues. Per germline, CDR1 MNHNS and CDR2 SASEGT. The CDR3 DNA reads as TGTGCCAGCAGACCCCTAGGGGAGTTAGAGACCCAGTACTTC. It encodes CASRPLGELETQYF.

This clonotype was counted ten times or more. V is TRBV6-2 or TRBV6-3 and J is TRBJ2-7; 8 bases match TRBD2. With 1 base clipped from V and 7 bases from J, the junction kept 6 bases outside the gene matches. The CDR3 runs 14 residues. The germline V gene encodes CDR1 MNHEY and CDR2 SVGEGT. CDR3 amino acids: CASSYLLAAGEQYF. Here the CDR3 DNA reads TGTGCCAGCAGTTACTTACTAGCGGCGGGAGAGCAGTACTTC.

This clonotype has a handful of counts. V usage is TRBV6-1 and J usage is TRBJ2-3; TRBD2 aligns across 9 bases. The CDR3 loop spans 17 amino acids. Germline CDR1 MNHNS, CDR2 SASEGT. V gave up 6 bases and J gave up 7 bases; unmatched junction bases: 17. The CDR3 reads CASSPLAGGPEHHTQYF. The CDR3 DNA sequence: TGTGCCAGCAGCCCACTGGCGGGGGGGCCTGAGCATCATACGCAGTATTTT.

This clonotype was picked up many times. The genes are TRBV5-1 and TRBJ2-7, with a weak D call TRBD2 (6 bases). Germline V gene data show CDR1 as SGHRS and CDR2 as YFSETQ. The ends were cut back, 1 base at V and 5 bases at J, with 7 bases in the middle. The CDR3 runs to 12 residues. CDR3 DNA sequence: TGCGCCAGCAGCTTGTGGGGGGACGAGCAGTACTTC. Protein sequence: CASSLWGDEQYF.

This clonotype was observed at least ten times. This CDR3 reads CASSPPNEREEAFF. The CDR3 bases are TGTGCCAGCTCGCCGCCAAACGAGAGGGAGGAAGCTTTCTTT. This chain uses TRBV18 with TRBJ1-1; D gene ambiguous. The V end lost 6 bases, the J end lost 8 bases, and 19 bases lay between the germline ends. This CDR3 is built from 14 residues. In germline, CDR1 is KGHSH, CDR2 LQKENI. Full variable domain (rest looked up from reference TRBV18 and TRBJ1-1): NAGVMQNPRHLVRRRGQEARLRCSPMKGHSHVYWYRQLPEEGLKFMVYLQKENIIDESGMPKERFSAEFPKEGPSILRIQQVVRGDSAAYFCASSPPNEREEAFFGQGTRLTVV.

This clonotype was counted a few times. This rearrangement joins TRBV4-1 to TRBJ2-7; 9 bases match TRBD1. Germline V gene lookup returns CDR1 MGHRA and CDR2 YSYEKL. The CDR3 has 14 residues. The J segment lost 5 bases and the V segment lost 3 bases, leaving 5 bases of the junction unmatched. This CDR3 is CASSQVGTGNEQYF. CDR3 in DNA: TGCGCCAGCAGCCAGGTCGGGACAGGGAACGAGCAGTACTTC.

Concerning this clonotype itself: A much bigger clone sits one base away, suggesting this may be a read error. The chain is built from TRBV29-1 and TRBJ2-1; TRBD2 aligns across 8 bases. Germline CDR1 and CDR2: SQVTM and ANQGSEA. The junction had 9 bases not matched to a gene; V was cut back by 7 bases and J by 7 bases. CDR3 length: 13 residues. The CDR3 here is CSAASGSPNEQFF. CDR3 DNA: TGCAGCGCTGCCAGCGGGAGTCCTAATGAGCAGTTCTTC.

In this sample, this clonotype turned up many times. This sequence joins TRBV5-1 and TRBJ2-5; D is uncertain. The CDR3 has 14 amino acids. V was clipped by 4 bases and J by 4 bases, with 14 bases between them. Germline values: CDR1 SGHRS, CDR2 YFSETQ. The CDR3 here is CASSGPPMVETQYF. CDR3 sequence (DNA): TGCGCCAGCAGCGGACCCCCAATGGTAGAGACCCAGTACTTC. Variable domain in full (rest from reference TRBV5-1 and TRBJ2-5): KAGVTQTPRYLIKTRGQQVTLSCSPISGHRSVSWYQQTPGQGLQFLFEYFSETQRNKGNFPGRFSGRQFSNSRSEMNVSTLELGDSALYLCASSGPPMVETQYFGPGTRLLVL.

The V and J genes are TRBV30 and TRBJ1-3; weak D call: TRBD1 (5 bases). Trimming removed 0 bases from V and 1 base from J, with 13 bases in between. CDR3 length: 16 residues. CDR1 and CDR2 from the germline V gene are GTSNPN and SVGIG (reference sequence). This CDR3 is CAWSVWRGGSGNTIYF. CDR3 sequence (DNA): TGTGCCTGGAGTGTATGGAGGGGTGGTTCTGGAAACACCATATATTTT.

The sample holds many counts of this clonotype. The chain joins TRBV7-8 to TRBJ1-6; 7 nucleotides align to TRBD1. Germline CDR1 reads SGHVS; CDR2 reads FQNEAQ. This CDR3 region has 16 residues. V was pared by 5 bases and J by 7 bases, with 11 bases of the junction left unmatched. Written as DNA, the CDR3 is TGTGCCAGCAGCGCAAGGGCGGGACAGCAGAATTCACCCCTCCACTTT. Translating gives CASSARAGQQNSPLHF.